This TCR beta chain is drawn from a study of identical twins. This CDR3 has 15 amino acids. Trimming left V 3 bases short and J 10 bases short, with 19 bases between. CDR1 is SGHVS and CDR2 is FQNEAQ in the germline V gene. TCRdb ran MiXCR on the 5' RACE reads and lists one entry per CDR3 protein. The sample lists hundreds of thousands of distinct CDR3 sequences, 7.1% seen once, with about 1.5% in the top ten. In addition, the sample was reused for a study of yellow fever vaccine responses in identical twins.

The chain joins TRBV7-8 to TRBJ2-1; D gene ambiguous. This receptor was obtained from a woman under 30 in good health. Sequences were obtained from PBMCs. This CDR3 reads CASSFLSPFFLEQFF. CDR3 coding DNA: TGTGCCAGCAGCTTTCTAAGCCCCTTTTTTTTGGAGCAGTTCTTC.